These 5 T cell receptor beta chains were all obtained from the same sample, sequenced in a study of Ad26.COV2.S vaccination and SARS-CoV-2 variants. Here immunoSEQ multiplex PCR was the method, and the copy in TCRdb shows in-frame clones only, minus some. The table records 85,000 to 95,000 clones, under 90% of them present only once. The sample here was peripheral blood, taken after recovery from COVID-19. All receptors come from a human donor who had recovered from COVID-19.

The chain links TRBV29-1 to TRBJ2-1; D is unclear. This CDR3 contains 10 residues. Germline CDR1 SQVTM, CDR2 ANQGSEA. The V and J ends lost 4 bases and 8 bases respectively, with 6 bases between them. The CDR3 DNA reads as TGCAGCGTTGGGTCCTATGAGCAGTTCTTC. Residues: CSVGSYEQFF.

The V gene is TRBV19, the J gene TRBJ2-1; D is possibly TRBD2 (6 bases). Trimming cost V 9 bases and J 6 bases, with 21 bases left between them. The CDR3 loop spans 15 amino acids. CDR1 is LNHDA, CDR2 SQIVND, per germline (reference sequence). Here the CDR3 DNA reads TGTGCCAGCTCTAGAGGCTACGGAGGGCTCAATGAGCAGTTCTTC. It specifies CASSRGYGGLNEQFF.

About this clone: A read error may account for a junction end that differs from germline. CDR3 loop: CASSREAGTVF. The CDR3 DNA reads TGTGCCAGCAGCCGCGAAGCCGGGACAGTATTC. This chain joins TRBV12-3 or TRBV12-4 and TRBJ1-2; 7 positions agree with TRBD1. This CDR3 contains 11 residues.

The V and J genes are TRBV23-1 and TRBJ1-1; 9 nucleotides agree with TRBD1. TRBV23-1 is known as an ORF, though its function is uncertain. After removal of 7 bases from V and 1 base from J, the junction contained 22 bases not matched to a gene. This CDR3 is built from 20 residues. This chain's CDR3 is CASTIWDRVPQTPGNTEAFF. CDR3 DNA sequence: TGCGCCAGCACAATATGGGACAGGGTTCCCCAAACCCCCGGGAACACTGAAGCTTTCTTT.

This clone was seen a few times. The V gene is TRBV4-3, the J gene TRBJ1-6; tentative D call: TRBD1 (5 bases). Germline V gene sequence: CDR1 LGHNA, CDR2 YSLEER. Trimming pared 2 bases from V and 7 bases from J, leaving 15 bases between. This CDR3 spans 16 amino acids. This CDR3 is CASSQSSGGPNSPLHF. CDR3 DNA sequence: TGCGCCAGCAGCCAAAGCTCCGGGGGACCGAATTCACCCCTCCACTTT.